This T cell receptor (beta chain) was profiled in a study of T-cell reconstitution after alpha-beta-depleted transplantation in children. Study findings and constraints: The origin of alpha-beta T cells about two months after transplant was reportedly several hundred expanded graft clones. From surviving recipient T cells and thymic progenitors came the high day-60 TCRbeta diversity observed in some patients.

Preparation of the TCRbeta library involved a method that used unique molecular identifiers. One entry per CDR3 protein, called by TCRdb with MiXCR from the PCR reads. Here the sample spans approximately 82,000 distinct CDR3 sequences, around 15% being singletons. As regards this clonotype: Antigen specificity is unknown.

The CDR3 is 16 residues long. Trimming removed 3 bases from V and 5 bases from J, with 20 bases in between. The TCR originated in a male patient aged 2-15 years who had a stem cell transplant for acute lymphoblastic leukemia, so the T cells may come from the graft donor. The V gene is TRBV12-3 or TRBV12-4, the J gene TRBJ2-7; D might be TRBD1 or TRBD2, each matching 6 bases. Sequences were derived from PBMCs, mostly from graft donor cells, sampled 180 days after TCRalphabeta/CD19-depleted stem cell transplant. The CDR3 sequence is CASSFKASRGRDEQYF. The CDR3 DNA reads TGTGCCAGCAGTTTTAAGGCAAGTCGGGGGCGCGACGAGCAGTACTTC.